This entry lists 28 T cell receptor beta chains sequenced from one sample in a study of early T cells in non-severe SARS-CoV-2 infection. TCRdb reprocessed the 5' RACE reads via MiXCR and lists one record per CDR3 protein. The data contain about 26,000 distinct CDR3 sequences, around 5% of them seen just once; the ten biggest clones take up around 4.5%. Material for sequencing was whole blood. These TCRs come from an adult who was a healthcare worker with PCR-confirmed SARS-CoV-2 infection or an uninfected control (not recorded which).

This clonotype was counted ten times or more. The genes are TRBV20-1 and TRBJ2-7; maybe TRBD2 (5 bases). Germline V lookup: CDR1 DFQATT, CDR2 SNEGSKA (reference sequence). This CDR3 is built from 11 residues. V dropped 3 bases and J dropped 3 bases, with 6 bases sitting between them. The CDR3 protein is CSASGNYEQYF. The CDR3 DNA is TGCAGTGCTAGCGGGAACTACGAGCAGTACTTC.

This clonotype rates as medium-sized. CDR3 in DNA: TGCAGTGCTAGAGGACGGGAGAGATACGAGCAGTACTTC. Protein product: CSARGRERYEQYF. The J gene is TRBJ2-7, the V gene TRBV20-1; TRBD2 might be the D (6 bases). V lost 1 base and J 4 bases, leaving 11 bases between the germline ends. The CDR3 runs to 13 residues. Germline V lookup: CDR1 DFQATT, CDR2 SNEGSKA (reference sequence).

This clonotype was counted ten times or more. This chain connects TRBV29-1 to TRBJ1-1, with a tentative D call TRBD1 (6 bases). V lost 6 bases and J lost 5, with 13 bases in between. In germline, CDR1 is SQVTM, CDR2 ANQGSEA. This CDR3 region has 12 residues. The CDR3 protein is CSVQGFGTEAFF. CDR3 coding DNA: TGCAGCGTACAGGGCTTTGGGACTGAAGCTTTCTTT.

This clonotype was found many times. The genes are TRBV3-1 and TRBJ2-3; D ambiguous. Germline-derived CDR1 and CDR2 are LGHDT and YNNKEL (reference sequence). This CDR3 contains 16 residues. Trimming cost V 1 base and J 8 bases, with 19 bases left between them. For the CDR3, the DNA is TGTGCCAGCAGCCAAGCTGGGCGAAACCCCCGAGGTACGCAGTATTTT. Its translation: CASSQAGRNPRGTQYF.

The chain carries TRBV20-1 and TRBJ2-7; 7 bases fit TRBD1. CDR1 and CDR2 from the germline V gene are DFQATT and SNEGSKA (reference sequence). V trimming: 1 base; J trimming: 3 bases; junction bases outside the gene matches: 6. This CDR3 comprises 14 residues. CDR3 residues: CSARGDSTFYEQYF. The CDR3 nucleotides are TGCAGTGCTAGAGGGGACAGTACCTTCTACGAGCAGTACTTC.

At least ten counts were recorded for this clonotype. This chain links TRBV20-1 with TRBJ2-1; 14 bases match TRBD2. The V gene's germline CDR1 is DFQATT and CDR2 SNEGSKA (reference sequence). Trimming removed 5 bases from V and 6 bases from J; junction bases left unmatched: 15. The CDR3 runs 18 residues. The CDR3 sequence: CSAASTGLAGVRVNEQFF. CDR3 nucleotides: TGCAGTGCTGCATCAACGGGACTAGCGGGAGTCCGCGTCAATGAGCAGTTCTTC.

In this sample, this clonotype turned up many times. The J gene is TRBJ2-3, the V gene TRBV4-1; 8 positions agree with TRBD2. The CDR3 consists of 17 residues. Germline values: CDR1 MGHRA, CDR2 YSYEKL. Germline trimming cut 1 base from V and 2 bases from J; bases unmatched to any gene: 8. The chain's CDR3 is CASSQGKTSGATDTQYF. The CDR3 DNA sequence: TGCGCCAGCAGCCAAGGAAAAACTAGCGGAGCCACAGATACGCAGTATTTT.

This clonotype was counted a few times. This rearrangement joins TRBV7-2 to TRBJ2-3; D is ambiguous. The V end lost 5 bases, the J end lost 7 bases, and 19 bases lay between the germline ends. The germline V gene encodes CDR1 SGHTA and CDR2 FQGNSA. The CDR3 sequence is 15 residues long. The CDR3 spells CASSPTPAGYYTQYF. For the CDR3, the DNA is TGTGCCAGCAGCCCGACGCCGGCAGGTTACTATACGCAGTATTTT. The full variable domain, its missing parts supplied by reference TRBV7-2 and TRBJ2-3, is GAGVSQSPSNKVTEKGKDVELRCDPISGHTALYWYRQSLGQGLEFLIYFQGNSAPDKSGLPSDRFSAERTGGSVSTLTIQRTQQEDSAVYLCASSPTPAGYYTQYFGPGTRLTVL.

This clonotype was seen a few times. This chain links TRBV21-1 with TRBJ1-1. TRBV21-1 is deemed a pseudogene. This CDR3 comprises 16 residues. As DNA, the CDR3 is TGTGCCAGCAGCCTACACCCAAAAGCGGGGGATACTGAAGCTTTCTTT. This gives the protein CASSLHPKAGDTEAFF.

This clonotype was recorded at least ten times. The chain couples TRBV7-9 to TRBJ1-1; D ambiguous. The CDR3 spans 12 residues. Germline loops: CDR1 SEHNR, CDR2 FQNEAQ (reference sequence). Trimming removed 5 bases at V and 4 bases at J, with 8 bases between. The CDR3 is CASSTGRTEAFF. The CDR3 nucleotides read TGTGCCAGCAGCACTGGTCGCACTGAAGCTTTCTTT. The full variable domain, completed using reference TRBV7-9 and TRBJ1-1, is DTGVSQNPRHKITKRGQNVTFRCDPISEHNRLYWYRQTLGQGPEFLTYFQNEAQLEKSRLLSDRFSAERPKGSFSTLEIQRTEQGDSAMYLCASSTGRTEAFFGQGTRLTVV.

This clonotype was seen ten or more times. The V and J genes are TRBV19 and TRBJ2-1; TRBD2 matches at 13 bases. Germline CDR1 reads LNHDA; CDR2 reads SQIVND (reference sequence). Germline trimming cut 7 bases from V and 8 bases from J; bases unmatched to any gene: 17. The CDR3 spans 18 residues. The CDR3 region is CASTSGTGGLAGEDEQFF. CDR3 coding DNA: TGTGCCAGTACCTCCGGGACAGGAGGACTAGCGGGAGAGGATGAGCAGTTCTTC.

Many counts were recorded for this clonotype. This chain links TRBV4-3 with TRBJ2-2; a weak D match, TRBD2 (6 bases). Germline V gene data show CDR1 as LGHNA and CDR2 as YSLEER. V was trimmed by 4 bases and J by 5 bases, leaving 20 bases between them. The CDR3 totals 17 residues. Written as DNA, the CDR3 is TGCGCCAGCAGCCTCACTTTCCTCCTAGCGAGTACCGGGGAGCTGTTTTTT. Residues: CASSLTFLLASTGELFF.

This clonotype was recorded many times. CDR3 bases: TGCAGCGTCGCCCTCGGGAGTCAAAATGAGCAGTTCTTC. This gives the protein CSVALGSQNEQFF. The chain combines TRBV29-1 with TRBJ2-1, with a tentative D call TRBD2 (6 bases). Germline V gives CDR1 SQVTM, CDR2 ANQGSEA. The CDR3 loop spans 13 amino acids. V dropped 6 bases and J dropped 7 bases, with 16 bases sitting between them.

Details on this clonotype: Being one base from a much bigger clone, this may be a read error. J is TRBJ1-1 and V is TRBV6-2 or TRBV6-3; D unresolved. CDR3 length: 11 residues. Germline CDR1 MNHEY, CDR2 SVGEGT. The ends were cut back, 3 bases at V and 5 bases at J, with 4 bases in the middle. CDR3 nucleotide sequence: TGTGCCAGCAGTTATGAAACTGAAGCTTTCTTT. It translates to CASSYETEAFF.

There are many counts of this clonotype. The chain carries TRBV2 and TRBJ2-5, with TRBD2 matching 9 bases. The germline V gene has CDR1 SNHLY and CDR2 FYNNEI. V dropped 9 bases and J dropped 5; count of bases not matched to a gene: 13. The CDR3 spans 15 residues. Here the CDR3 reads CASDGAGGRLETQYF. As DNA, the CDR3 is TGTGCCAGTGACGGAGCGGGAGGTCGGTTGGAGACCCAGTACTTC.

This clonotype has only a few counts. V gene TRBV18 combines with J gene TRBJ2-5, with D perhaps matching TRBD2 (5 bases). The V end was cut by 1 base, the J end by 5 bases, with 17 bases between. Germline CDR1 is KGHSH and CDR2 is LQKENI. This CDR3 has 16 amino acids. DNA of the CDR3: TGTGCCAGCTCACCACTTGGTAGCGCCGCCGGGGAGACCCAGTACTTC. Translation: CASSPLGSAAGETQYF.

This clonotype has ten or more counts. The CDR3 region has the DNA TGCAGCGTCGCCGGGGACTCCTTATATGTCGGCTACACCTTC. Amino acids: CSVAGDSLYVGYTF. The chain employs TRBV29-1 and TRBJ1-2; D possibly corresponds to TRBD1 (5 bases). The CDR3 extends over 14 amino acids. V was cut by 6 bases and J by 8 bases, with 22 bases left in between. Germline V gene sequence: CDR1 SQVTM, CDR2 ANQGSEA.

The table lists this clonotype with many counts. The gene calls are TRBV29-1 and TRBJ2-5; no clear D gene. This CDR3 contains 12 residues. Between the trimmed V and J ends, which lost 6 bases and 10 bases, there was a span of 18 bases. The germline V gene encodes CDR1 SQVTM and CDR2 ANQGSEA. The CDR3 region has the DNA TGCAGCGTCGCGCCCGGCCTTTTGGGCCAGTACTTC. This translates into CSVAPGLLGQYF.

This clonotype was picked up many times. The rearrangement links TRBV20-1 to TRBJ2-3; D remains ambiguous. This CDR3 is 14 amino acids long. Germline V lookup: CDR1 DFQATT, CDR2 SNEGSKA (reference sequence). Trimming removed 4 bases at V and 2 bases at J, with 13 bases between. The CDR3: CSAIAIVSTDTQYF. The CDR3 DNA follows: TGCAGTGCTATAGCTATAGTATCCACAGATACGCAGTATTTT.

This clonotype was seen repeatedly, ten times or more. The gene calls are TRBV10-2 and TRBJ1-1; D is undetermined. Germline lookup yields CDR1 WSHSY and CDR2 SAAADI. This CDR3 contains 14 residues. Deletions cut 4 bases from V and 1 base from J, with 10 bases between. The DNA of the CDR3 is TGCGCCAGCAGTGTAAGCGGCCCGAACACTGAAGCTTTCTTT. Protein sequence: CASSVSGPNTEAFF.

This clonotype appeared many times. The chain is built from TRBV20-1 and TRBJ2-1; D is uncertain. V dropped 5 bases and J dropped 5 bases, with 16 bases sitting between them. The length of the CDR3 is 14 residues. Per germline, CDR1 DFQATT and CDR2 SNEGSKA (reference sequence). CDR3 sequence: CSAASWQSDNEQFF. The CDR3 region has the DNA TGCAGTGCTGCCAGCTGGCAGAGCGACAATGAGCAGTTCTTC.

Many counts were recorded for this clonotype. The chain joins TRBV28 to TRBJ2-2; D uncertain. With 1 base removed from V and 8 bases from J, the gap between germline ends came to 5 bases. The CDR3 extends over 12 amino acids. Germline CDR1 and CDR2: MDHEN and SYDVKM. The CDR3 protein is CASSLSQGELFF. CDR3 DNA: TGTGCCAGCAGTTTATCCCAGGGGGAGCTGTTTTTT.

This clonotype has just a few counts. J is TRBJ2-3 and V is TRBV3-1, with D unclear. The V gene lost 0 bases and the J gene lost 5 bases, with 9 bases spanning the gap. Germline V gene lookup returns CDR1 LGHDT and CDR2 YNNKEL (reference sequence). The CDR3 loop spans 14 amino acids. The CDR3 DNA sequence: TGTGCCAGCAGCCAAGAGGCTAGAGGAGATACGCAGTATTTT. Amino acid sequence: CASSQEARGDTQYF.

This clonotype was found many times. The chain has TRBV7-9 and TRBJ2-2; perhaps TRBD1 as D (5 bases). Germline assignment: CDR1 SEHNR and CDR2 FQNEAQ (reference sequence). The CDR3 length is 18 residues. V shed 3 bases and J shed 0 bases, with 17 bases lying between them. CDR3 in amino acids: CASSFRGAGKTNTGELFF. DNA for the CDR3: TGTGCCAGCAGCTTTAGAGGAGCAGGGAAAACGAACACCGGGGAGCTGTTTTTT.

This clonotype showed up many times. The chain links TRBV12-3 or TRBV12-4 to TRBJ1-5, with D hard to call. Trimming stripped 5 bases from V and 3 bases from J, with 11 bases between. This CDR3 comprises 14 residues. DNA of the CDR3: TGTGCCAGCAGTCCGCGAGAGAACAATCAGCCCCAGCATTTT. Its translation is CASSPRENNQPQHF.

V gene TRBV11-2 combines with J gene TRBJ2-7, with 9 positions matching TRBD1. The CDR3 spans 16 residues. J gave up 2 bases and V 2 bases, and 7 bases lay outside the gene matches. Looked up from germline, CDR1 is SGHAT and CDR2 is FQNNGV. CDR3 nucleotide sequence: TGTGCCAGCAGCTTATTTTCGACAGGGGGAACCTACGAGCAGTACTTC. Its protein is CASSLFSTGGTYEQYF.

The chain combines TRBV19 with TRBJ2-1; D could derive from TRBD1 or TRBD2 (5 bases each). The V and J ends lost 5 bases and 5 bases respectively, with 19 bases between them. Germline assignment: CDR1 LNHDA and CDR2 SQIVND (reference sequence). The CDR3 is made up of 16 amino acids. CDR3 region: CASSGRDGTPNNEQFF. The DNA for the CDR3 is TGTGCCAGTAGTGGAAGGGACGGAACGCCTAACAATGAGCAGTTCTTC.

In its sample, this clonotype was seen many times. The chain recombines TRBV24-1 with TRBJ2-1; the match to TRBD2 covers 13 bases. CDR1 is KGHDR and CDR2 is SFDVKD in the germline V gene. CDR3 length: 15 residues. The V segment lost 7 bases and the J segment 8 bases; nucleotides outside the gene matches: 7. The CDR3 reads CATRPTSGRADEQFF. CDR3 DNA sequence: TGTGCCACCAGACCTACTAGCGGGAGGGCCGATGAGCAGTTCTTC.